The next 20 T cell receptor beta chains were all read from a single sample in a study of cytomegalovirus exposure and HLA in healthy donors. Assay used: immunoSEQ multiplex PCR; TCRdb lists only in-frame clones, some missing. The sample yields about 56,000 clones, 85% to 95% seen once. The sequencing input was PBMCs. Source of these receptors: a woman aged 18-30 years in good health and CMV-seropositive.

The rearrangement uses TRBV19 and TRBJ2-7; TRBD1 matches 9 bases. Looked up from germline, CDR1 is LNHDA and CDR2 is SQIVND (reference sequence). CDR3 length equals 14 residues. V lost 5 bases, J lost 4 bases, and 6 bases stayed unmatched. The CDR3 loop is CASSPGTGRYEQYF. In DNA form, the CDR3 reads TGTGCCAGTAGTCCAGGGACAGGGCGATACGAGCAGTACTTC.

The rearrangement links TRBV5-6 to TRBJ2-5; 9 nucleotides match TRBD1. CDR3 length equals 14 residues. CDR1 and CDR2 (germline): SGHDT, YYEEEE. Trimming took 2 bases from V and 4 from J; bases not matched to a gene: 3. In nucleotides, the CDR3 is TGTGCCAGCAGCTTCGGGACAGGGACAGAGACCCAGTACTTC. It translates to CASSFGTGTETQYF.

This clone was seen more than once but under ten times. The chain couples TRBV11-3 to TRBJ2-1, with 12 nucleotides matching TRBD2. The CDR3 runs 16 residues. Germline CDR1 is SGHNT and CDR2 is YENEEA. Trimming cost V 5 bases and J 4 bases; bases outside gene matches: 6. The CDR3 region is CASSGGGLAGYNEQFF. The CDR3 nucleotides are TGTGCCAGCAGCGGAGGAGGACTAGCGGGGTACAATGAGCAGTTCTTC.

The chain joins TRBV5-4 to TRBJ2-7; possibly TRBD1 for D (6 bases). Trimming shortened V by 4 bases and J by 4 bases, and 18 bases separated the two germline ends. The CDR3 runs 15 residues. Germline CDR1 is SGHNT and CDR2 is YYREEE (reference sequence). The CDR3 coding sequence is TGTGCCAGCAGCCCCTCCCCCGACAGGAAGTACGAGCAGTACTTC. It is translated as CASSPSPDRKYEQYF.

The chain uses TRBV29-1 and TRBJ2-5; no definite D call. This CDR3 has 13 amino acids. The germline V gene encodes CDR1 SQVTM and CDR2 ANQGSEA. The germline V and J ends were trimmed by 4 bases and 2 bases, with 11 bases remaining between them. The CDR3 nucleotides are TGCAGCGTTGTGGCAGGCCATCAAGAGACCCAGTACTTC. This gives the protein CSVVAGHQETQYF.

V is TRBV7-8 and J is TRBJ2-2; D call uncertain. This CDR3 spans 13 amino acids. V shed 3 bases and J shed 4 bases, with 6 bases lying between them. CDR1 is SGHVS and CDR2 is FQNEAQ in the germline V gene. The CDR3 protein is CASSFLATGELFF. The CDR3 DNA follows: TGTGCCAGCAGCTTTTTGGCCACCGGGGAGCTGTTTTTT.

The chain has TRBV18 and TRBJ2-5; 7 positions match TRBD1. The V gene end was trimmed by 6 bases and the J gene end by 5 bases; junction bases not matched to a gene: 9. This CDR3 spans 14 amino acids. Germline-derived CDR1 and CDR2 are KGHSH and LQKENI. The CDR3 loop is CASSGDSMVETQYF. CDR3 sequence (DNA): TGTGCCAGCTCTGGGGACAGTATGGTGGAGACCCAGTACTTC. The full variable domain, completed using reference TRBV18 and TRBJ2-5, is NAGVMQNPRHLVRRRGQEARLRCSPMKGHSHVYWYRQLPEEGLKFMVYLQKENIIDESGMPKERFSAEFPKEGPSILRIQQVVRGDSAAYFCASSGDSMVETQYFGPGTRLLVL.

The chain is built from TRBV5-6 and TRBJ2-2; D not resolved. Looked up from germline, CDR1 is SGHDT and CDR2 is YYEEEE. Deletions cut 1 base from V and 0 bases from J, with 7 bases between. CDR3 length: 15 residues. CDR3 in DNA: TGTGCCAGCAGCTTGTACAGCCCGAACACCGGGGAGCTGTTTTTT. This codes for CASSLYSPNTGELFF.

V gene TRBV6-4 combines with J gene TRBJ2-3; maybe TRBD2 (5 bases). Germline V gives CDR1 MRHNA, CDR2 SNTAGT. The V end was cut by 2 bases, the J end by 2 bases, with 8 bases between. The CDR3 is 14 residues long. CDR3 in amino acids: CASSDVASTDTQYF. The CDR3 nucleotides are TGTGCCAGCAGTGACGTAGCGTCCACAGATACGCAGTATTTT.

The chain has TRBV11-3 and TRBJ2-3, with D maybe TRBD2 (5 bases). V was cut by 5 bases and J by 2 bases, with 11 bases left in between. This CDR3 is built from 14 residues. Germline V lookup: CDR1 SGHNT, CDR2 YENEEA. Written as DNA, the CDR3 is TGTGCCAGCAGCCGGGCCGGGGACACAGATACGCAGTATTTT. This translates into CASSRAGDTDTQYF.

The CDR3 sequence is CASSSRGGGRKGNTEAFF. CDR3 in DNA: TGTGCCAGCAGTTCCCGAGGGGGGGGAAGGAAAGGGAACACTGAAGCTTTCTTT. The genes are TRBV5-4 and TRBJ1-1; possibly TRBD1 for D (6 bases). This CDR3 is built from 18 residues. The germline V gene has CDR1 SGHNT and CDR2 YYREEE (reference sequence). With 5 bases removed from V and 1 base from J, the gap between germline ends came to 24 bases.

The chain recombines TRBV6-6 with TRBJ2-7; tentative D call: TRBD2 (5 bases). CDR1 and CDR2 from the germline V gene are MNHNY and SVGAGI (reference sequence). V lost 4 bases and J 2 bases, leaving 15 bases between the germline ends. The CDR3 is 15 amino acids. CDR3 nucleotide sequence: TGTGCCAGCAGTTCCACGGACTTTCCAACCTACGAGCAGTACTTC. This translates into CASSSTDFPTYEQYF.

The chain carries TRBV19 and TRBJ2-7; TRBD1 is a possible D gene (6 bases). The germline CDR1 and CDR2 sequences are LNHDA and SQIVND (reference sequence). The V and J ends lost 7 bases and 3 bases respectively, with 13 bases between them. The CDR3 is made up of 13 amino acids. Here the CDR3 reads CASNPGQIYEQYF. The CDR3 DNA sequence: TGTGCCAGTAACCCCGGACAGATCTACGAGCAGTACTTC.

The genes are TRBV28 and TRBJ2-5; tentative D call: TRBD1 (6 bases). V was pared by 5 bases and J by 13 bases, with 23 bases between. Germline V CDR1 and CDR2: MDHEN, SYDVKM. The CDR3 loop spans 14 amino acids. CDR3 residues: CASSPGTIQFRWYF. In DNA, the CDR3 is TGTGCCAGCAGTCCCGGGACAATCCAATTTCGGTGGTACTTC.

The CDR3 DNA sequence: TGTGCCAGCAGCGGAGACAGGGTTGAGACTGAAGCTTTCTTT. Its translation: CASSGDRVETEAFF. The chain employs TRBV11-2 and TRBJ1-1; TRBD1 matches at 7 bases. This CDR3 comprises 14 residues. The germline gives CDR1 SGHAT, CDR2 FQNNGV. V lost 5 bases and J lost 5; bases outside the gene matches: 8.

The chain links TRBV19 to TRBJ2-2, with TRBD1 matching 8 bases. V was clipped by 5 bases and J by 1 base; unmatched bases: 6. The CDR3 sequence is 16 residues long. Germline lookup yields CDR1 LNHDA and CDR2 SQIVND (reference sequence). CDR3 nucleotide sequence: TGTGCCAGTAGTTCCACCGGGACAGGGAACACCGGGGAGCTGTTTTTT. This translates into CASSSTGTGNTGELFF.

This clone was seen just once. J is TRBJ1-5 and V is TRBV4-1; D is unclear. The CDR3 covers 15 residues. The germline V gene has CDR1 MGHRA and CDR2 YSYEKL. V gave up 0 bases and J gave up 7 bases, with 13 bases separating them. As DNA, the CDR3 is TGCGCCAGCAGCCAAGAAGCGTCGGGAAACCAGCCCCAGCATTTT. Its protein is CASSQEASGNQPQHF.

This rearrangement joins TRBV5-3 to TRBJ1-1; perhaps TRBD1 as D (6 bases). TRBV5-3 falls under the ORF class, with uncertain function. V lost 5 bases to trimming and J lost 1 base, with 15 bases between them. The CDR3 consists of 15 residues. The CDR3 reads CARRSEGGGNTEAFF. CDR3 DNA sequence: TGTGCCAGAAGATCCGAGGGAGGGGGGAACACTGAAGCTTTCTTT.

The CDR3 DNA is TGTGCCAGCAGCGAGGGGGGGGATTACTACTCTGGGGCCAACGTCCTGACTTTC. Protein: CASSEGGDYYSGANVLTF. The rearrangement joins TRBV9 to TRBJ2-6, with D possibly matching TRBD2 (7 bases). CDR1 and CDR2 from the germline V gene are SGDLS and YYNGEE. V lost 3 bases and J lost 0, with 16 bases in between. The CDR3 spans 18 residues.

This rearrangement joins TRBV30 to TRBJ1-5; 8 bases match TRBD1. The CDR3 covers 15 residues. Germline assignment: CDR1 GTSNPN and CDR2 SVGIG (reference sequence). The V and J ends lost 2 bases and 0 bases, in that order; junction bases with no gene match: 3. The CDR3 here is CAWSLGQGSNQPQHF. In nucleotides, the CDR3 is TGTGCCTGGAGTCTTGGACAGGGTAGCAATCAGCCCCAGCATTTT.